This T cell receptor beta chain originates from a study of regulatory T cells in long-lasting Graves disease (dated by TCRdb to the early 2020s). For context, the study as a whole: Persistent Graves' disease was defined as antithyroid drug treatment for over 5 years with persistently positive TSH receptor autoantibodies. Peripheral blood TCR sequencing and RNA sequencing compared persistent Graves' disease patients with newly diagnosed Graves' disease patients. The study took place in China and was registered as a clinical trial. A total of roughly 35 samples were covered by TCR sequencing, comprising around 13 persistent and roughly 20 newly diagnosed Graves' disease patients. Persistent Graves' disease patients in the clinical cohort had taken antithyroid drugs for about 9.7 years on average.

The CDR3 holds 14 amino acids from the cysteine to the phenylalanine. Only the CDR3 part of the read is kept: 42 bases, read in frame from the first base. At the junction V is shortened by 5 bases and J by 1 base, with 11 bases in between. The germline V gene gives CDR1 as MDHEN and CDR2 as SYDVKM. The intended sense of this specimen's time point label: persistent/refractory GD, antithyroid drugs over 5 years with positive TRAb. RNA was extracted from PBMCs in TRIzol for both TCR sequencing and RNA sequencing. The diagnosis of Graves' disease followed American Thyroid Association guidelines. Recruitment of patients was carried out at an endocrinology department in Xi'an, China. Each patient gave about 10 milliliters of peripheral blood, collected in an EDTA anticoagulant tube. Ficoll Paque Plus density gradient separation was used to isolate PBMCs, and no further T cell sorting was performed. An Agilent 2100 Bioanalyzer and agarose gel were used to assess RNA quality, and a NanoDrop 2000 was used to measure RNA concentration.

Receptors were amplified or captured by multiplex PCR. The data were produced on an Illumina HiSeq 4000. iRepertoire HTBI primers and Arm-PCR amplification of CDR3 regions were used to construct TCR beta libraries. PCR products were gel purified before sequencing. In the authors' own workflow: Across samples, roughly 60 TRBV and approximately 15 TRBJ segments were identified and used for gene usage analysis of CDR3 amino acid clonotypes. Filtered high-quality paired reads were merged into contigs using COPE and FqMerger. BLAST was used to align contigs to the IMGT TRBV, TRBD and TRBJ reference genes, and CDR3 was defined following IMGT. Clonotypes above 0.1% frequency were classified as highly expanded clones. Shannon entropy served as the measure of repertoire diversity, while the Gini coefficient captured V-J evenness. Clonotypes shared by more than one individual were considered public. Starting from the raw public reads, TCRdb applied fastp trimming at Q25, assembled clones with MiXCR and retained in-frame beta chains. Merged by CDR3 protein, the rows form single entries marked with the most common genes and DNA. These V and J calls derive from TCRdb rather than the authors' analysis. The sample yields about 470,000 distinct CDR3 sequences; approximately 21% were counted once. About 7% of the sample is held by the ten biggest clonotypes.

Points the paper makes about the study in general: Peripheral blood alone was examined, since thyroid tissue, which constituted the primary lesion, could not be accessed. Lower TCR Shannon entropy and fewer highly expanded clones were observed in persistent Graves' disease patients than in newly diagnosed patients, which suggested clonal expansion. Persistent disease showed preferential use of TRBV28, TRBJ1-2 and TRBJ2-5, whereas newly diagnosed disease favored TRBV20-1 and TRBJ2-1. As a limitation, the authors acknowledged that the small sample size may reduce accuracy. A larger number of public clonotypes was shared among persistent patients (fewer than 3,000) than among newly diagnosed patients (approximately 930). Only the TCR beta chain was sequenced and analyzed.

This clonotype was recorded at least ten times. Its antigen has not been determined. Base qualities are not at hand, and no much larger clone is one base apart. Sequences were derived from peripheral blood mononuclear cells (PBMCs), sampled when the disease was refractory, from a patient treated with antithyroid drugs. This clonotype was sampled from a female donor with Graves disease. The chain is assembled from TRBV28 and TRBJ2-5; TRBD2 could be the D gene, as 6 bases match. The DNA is TGTGCCAGCAGTGGCGGGACGGCCCAAGAGACCCAGTACTTC. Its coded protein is CASSGGTAQETQYF.